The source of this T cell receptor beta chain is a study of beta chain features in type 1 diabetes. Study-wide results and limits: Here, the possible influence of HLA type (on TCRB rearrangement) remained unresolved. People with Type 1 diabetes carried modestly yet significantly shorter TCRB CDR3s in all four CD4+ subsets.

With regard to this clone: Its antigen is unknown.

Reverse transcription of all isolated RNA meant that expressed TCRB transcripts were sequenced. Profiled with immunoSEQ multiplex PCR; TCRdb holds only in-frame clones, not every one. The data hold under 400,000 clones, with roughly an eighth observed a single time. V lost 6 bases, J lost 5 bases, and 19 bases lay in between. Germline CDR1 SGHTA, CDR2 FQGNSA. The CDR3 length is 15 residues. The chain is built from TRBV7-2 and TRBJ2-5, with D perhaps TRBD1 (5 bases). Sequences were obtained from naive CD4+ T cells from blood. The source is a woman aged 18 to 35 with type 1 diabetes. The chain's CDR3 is CASSLAGIPSETQYF. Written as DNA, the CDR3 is TGTGCCAGCAGTCTCGCAGGGATTCCCAGTGAGACCCAGTACTTC. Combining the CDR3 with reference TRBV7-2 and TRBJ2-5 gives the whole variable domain GAGVSQSPSNKVTEKGKDVELRCDPISGHTALYWYRQSLGQGLEFLIYFQGNSAPDKSGLPSDRFSAERTGGSVSTLTIQRTQQEDSAVYLCASSLAGIPSETQYFGPGTRLLVL.